This T cell receptor beta chain was sequenced for a study of control samples from healthy donors and cancer patients. The CDR3 has 15 residues. Germline V gene data show CDR1 as LNHDA and CDR2 as SQIVND (reference sequence). V dropped 5 bases and J dropped 0 bases, with 14 bases sitting between them. Some clones are missing from TCRdb's copy, which holds only in-frame ones; the method was immunoSEQ multiplex PCR. The table shows roughly 47,000 clones, with about 90% occurring only once. This TCR was recovered from a woman in her fifties or sixties with lung cancer. The J gene is TRBJ2-7, the V gene TRBV19, with D perhaps assigned TRBD1 or TRBD2 (6 bases each). Sample: PBMCs. The CDR3 coding sequence is TGTGCCAGTAGTCCCGTAGAGGGGGGCTCCTACGAGCAGTACTTC. Protein: CASSPVEGGSYEQYF.